The next 7 T cell receptor beta chains were all read from a single sample in a study of T cell clonality in common variable immunodeficiency. Study-level points and caveats: In common variable immunodeficiency, TCR beta chains reportedly carried fewer deletions and N-nucleotide insertions.

No antigen is known for these receptors. Only in-frame clones appear in the TCRdb table, and some are missing; sequencing was by immunoSEQ multiplex PCR. The sample contains just under 20,000 clones, none of them singletons. Sequences were obtained from peripheral blood mononuclear cells. Receptors were obtained from a human donor with common variable immunodeficiency.

This clone was counted many times. The read ends 3 residues early relative to the CDR3; the germline J gene fills the gap. V and J are TRBV4-2 and TRBJ2-2, with D perhaps matching TRBD2 (7 bases). The CDR3 has 16 residues. Deletions cut 1 base from V and 8 bases from J, with 17 bases between. Germline assignment: CDR1 LGHNA and CDR2 YNFKEQ. This CDR3 is CASSQGLGRGAGELFF. The sequenced part of the CDR3 DNA is TGTGCCAGCAGCCAAGGTTTGGGCCGGGGGGCTGGGGAG.

This clone has ten or more counts. The CDR3 end is not reached by the read, which stops 3 residues before it; the germline J gene fills it in. V gene TRBV20-1 combines with J gene TRBJ2-1, with TRBD2 matching 11 bases. The CDR3 totals 16 residues. The germline V gene has CDR1 DFQATT and CDR2 SNEGSKA (reference sequence). V was clipped by 5 bases and J by 5 bases; unmatched bases: 11. This CDR3 reads CSAHFRSGRADNEQFF. CDR3 DNA, as far as it was read: TGCAGTGCTCATTTTCGTAGCGGGAGGGCAGACAATGAG.

This clone came up many times. The sequence runs out 3 residues before the end of the CDR3; the remainder is reconstructed from the germline J gene. The chain joins TRBV2 to TRBJ1-6, with 7 bases fitting TRBD1. This CDR3 is 16 amino acids long. The germline V gene encodes CDR1 SNHLY and CDR2 FYNNEI. V was pared by 6 bases and J by 0 bases, with 5 bases of the junction left unmatched. The CDR3 loop is CASSRDRSSYNSPLHF. The covered CDR3 bases are TGTGCCAGCAGCCGGGACAGAAGCTCCTATAATTCACCC.

This clone was seen repeatedly, ten times or more. With the read ending 3 residues before the CDR3 end, the germline J gene is used to fill in that end. The chain employs TRBV5-1 and TRBJ2-5, with TRBD2 matching 13 bases. V lost 5 bases, J lost 2 bases, and 6 bases stayed unmatched. This CDR3 spans 16 amino acids. CDR1 and CDR2 from the germline V gene are SGHRS and YFSETQ. CDR3 DNA, as far as it was read: TGCGCCAGCAGATCCGGGACTAGCGGGGTGCAAGAGACC. Amino acids: CASRSGTSGVQET. The full CDR3 sequence reads CASRSGTSGVQETQYF.

This clone was detected ten times or more. The read comes to an end 3 residues before the CDR3 does, leaving the germline J gene to fill in the end. J is TRBJ1-2 and V is TRBV7-8; D remains ambiguous. Trimming removed 4 bases at V and 3 bases at J, with 15 bases between. Germline lookup yields CDR1 SGHVS and CDR2 FQNEAQ. The CDR3 totals 15 residues. This CDR3 reads CASSSNMGTYYGYTF. The DNA read from the CDR3 is TGTGCCAGCAGCTCAAACATGGGCACCTACTATGGC. Supplemented by reference TRBV7-8 and TRBJ1-2, the full variable domain reads GAGVSQSPRYKVAKRGQDVALRCDPISGHVSLFWYQQALGQGPEFLTYFQNEAQLDKSGLPSDRFFAERPEGSVSTLKIQRTQQEDSAVYLCASSSNMGTYYGYTFGSGTRLTVV.

Worth noting for this clone: With the read ending 3 residues before the CDR3 end, the germline J gene is used to fill in that end. The J gene is TRBJ2-2, the V gene TRBV13, with TRBD2 matching over 7 bases. After removal of 7 bases from V and 6 bases from J, the junction contained 8 bases not matched to a gene. The CDR3 contains 14 residues. Germline V gene sequence: CDR1 PRHDT, CDR2 FYEKMQ (reference sequence). The CDR3 sequence is CASTILAGAGELFF. CDR3 DNA, as far as it was read: TGTGCCAGCACTATACTCGCGGGGGCCGGGGAG.

This clone was seen many times. The read stops 3 residues short of the end of the CDR3; the missing end is completed from the germline J gene. The rearrangement links TRBV18 to TRBJ1-2; 10 bases match TRBD1. The CDR3 consists of 16 residues. Trimming cost V 2 bases and J 5 bases; bases outside gene matches: 8. Germline V gives CDR1 KGHSH, CDR2 LQKENI. Here the CDR3 reads CASSPGTGEKLYGYTF. CDR3 bases read: TGTGCCAGCTCACCAGGGACAGGGGAGAAGTTGTATGGC. The variable domain in full, completed from reference TRBV18 and TRBJ1-2, reads NAGVMQNPRHLVRRRGQEARLRCSPMKGHSHVYWYRQLPEEGLKFMVYLQKENIIDESGMPKERFSAEFPKEGPSILRIQQVVRGDSAAYFCASSPGTGEKLYGYTFGSGTRLTVV.